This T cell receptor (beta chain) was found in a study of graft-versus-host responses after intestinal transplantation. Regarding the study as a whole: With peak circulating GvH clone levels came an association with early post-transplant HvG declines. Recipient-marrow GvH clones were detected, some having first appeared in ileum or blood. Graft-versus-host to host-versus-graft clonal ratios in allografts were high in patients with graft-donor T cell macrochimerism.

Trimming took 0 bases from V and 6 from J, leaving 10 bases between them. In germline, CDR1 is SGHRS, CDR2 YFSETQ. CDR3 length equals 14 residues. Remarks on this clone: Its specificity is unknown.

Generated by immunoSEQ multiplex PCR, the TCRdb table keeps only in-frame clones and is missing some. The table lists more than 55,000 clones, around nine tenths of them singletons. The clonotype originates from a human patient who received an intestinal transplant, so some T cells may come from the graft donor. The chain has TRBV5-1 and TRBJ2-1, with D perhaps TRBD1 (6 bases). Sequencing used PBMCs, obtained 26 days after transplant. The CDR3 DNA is TGCGCCAGCAGCTTGGGAGGGGGTCCCAATGAGCAGTTCTTC. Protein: CASSLGGGPNEQFF. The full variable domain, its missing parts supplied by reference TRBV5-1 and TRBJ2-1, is KAGVTQTPRYLIKTRGQQVTLSCSPISGHRSVSWYQQTPGQGLQFLFEYFSETQRNKGNFPGRFSGRQFSNSRSEMNVSTLELGDSALYLCASSLGGGPNEQFFGPGTRLTVL.